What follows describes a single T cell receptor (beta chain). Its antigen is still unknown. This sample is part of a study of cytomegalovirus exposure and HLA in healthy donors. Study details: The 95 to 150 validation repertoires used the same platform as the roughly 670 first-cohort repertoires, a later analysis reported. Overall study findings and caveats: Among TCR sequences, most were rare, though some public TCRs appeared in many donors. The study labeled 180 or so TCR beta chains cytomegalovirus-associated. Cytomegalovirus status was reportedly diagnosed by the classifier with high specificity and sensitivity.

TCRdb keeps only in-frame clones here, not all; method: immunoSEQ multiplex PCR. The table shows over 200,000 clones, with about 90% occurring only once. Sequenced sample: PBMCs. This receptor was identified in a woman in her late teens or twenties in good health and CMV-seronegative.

The CDR3 DNA follows: TGTGCCAGCAAATTGGGGCTAGGGTACACAGATACGCAGTATTTT. Protein: CASKLGLGYTDTQYF. This sequence joins TRBV19 and TRBJ2-3; possible D gene TRBD1, 5 bases. Trimming took 9 bases from V and 2 from J, leaving 18 bases between them. Germline V gene data show CDR1 as LNHDA and CDR2 as SQIVND (reference sequence). The CDR3 is made up of 15 amino acids.